These 9 T cell receptor beta chains originate from one sample sequenced in a study of tumor-infiltrating lymphocytes in primary liver carcinoma. The template, approximately 500 ng total RNA, yielded TCR beta cDNA made with a constant-region primer. Nested multiplex PCR, run for three rounds with slightly modified ARM-PCR, yielded TCR beta libraries. Running ten to eleven cycles apiece, the first two PCR rounds relied on TRBV1-TRBV30 forward primers together with a C-beta reverse primer. TCRdb re-analysed the multiplex PCR reads in MiXCR, keeping a single row per CDR3 protein. Of 180,000 or so distinct CDR3 sequences in the sample, roughly three fifths were seen once. The blood RNA (from unsorted whole blood) was obtained, and germline DNA was also extracted. The sequenced material came from peripheral blood. The receptors shown here come from a man in his forties with primary liver carcinoma and hepatitis B virus infection.

The rearrangement uses TRBV4-1 and TRBJ2-3; 10 bases are shared with TRBD1. CDR1 MGHRA and CDR2 YSYEKL come from the germline V gene. CDR3 length: 16 residues. V was pared by 1 base and J by 2 bases, with 3 bases of the junction left unmatched. The CDR3 spells CASSQVGTGVTDTQYF. As DNA, the CDR3 is TGCGCCAGCAGCCAAGTGGGGACAGGGGTCACAGATACGCAGTATTTT.

This clonotype was observed many times. The J gene is TRBJ2-4, the V gene TRBV11-2; 7 positions match TRBD1. Trimming removed 5 bases from V and 1 base from J; junction bases left unmatched: 8. The CDR3 covers 16 residues. The germline CDR1 and CDR2 sequences are SGHAT and FQNNGV. The CDR3 nucleotides read TGTGCCAGCAGCACCTTAAGGGGACAGGCCAAAAACATTCAGTACTTC. It codes for CASSTLRGQAKNIQYF.

The chain combines TRBV29-1 with TRBJ2-3, with a tentative D call TRBD2 (6 bases). The CDR3 length is 14 residues. Looked up from germline, CDR1 is SQVTM and CDR2 is ANQGSEA. Deletions cut 5 bases from V and 5 bases from J, with 17 bases between. CDR3 nucleotides: TGCAGCGTTCTTTGTCCGGGAGTGGTAGATACGCAGTATTTT. This sequence encodes CSVLCPGVVDTQYF.

The chain recombines TRBV6-5 with TRBJ2-2, with 8 bases lining up with TRBD2. CDR1 MNHEY and CDR2 SVGAGI come from the germline V gene. After removal of 5 bases from V and 7 bases from J, the junction contained 12 bases not matched to a gene. This CDR3 is built from 16 residues. CDR3 in DNA: TGTGCCAGCAGTCCCCGGGGAGCGGGAGAGGTCGGGGAGCTGTTTTTT. Translated: CASSPRGAGEVGELFF.

This clonotype was observed a few times. The rearrangement uses TRBV6-5 and TRBJ1-2; D is possibly TRBD1 (5 bases). Germline V gene lookup returns CDR1 MNHEY and CDR2 SVGAGI. The germline V and J ends were trimmed by 5 bases and 4 bases, with 11 bases remaining between them. The CDR3 is 13 residues long. In nucleotides, the CDR3 is TGTGCCAGCAGTGATCAGGGCTCCTATGGCTACACCTTC. It codes for CASSDQGSYGYTF.

This clonotype was seen at least ten times. This chain joins TRBV11-2 and TRBJ2-4, with 7 bases matching TRBD1. This CDR3 region has 14 residues. Germline lookup yields CDR1 SGHAT and CDR2 FQNNGV. The trim removed 5 bases at V and 4 bases at J, leaving 5 bases unmatched. The CDR3 DNA is TGTGCCAGCAGCCGGGACAGCCTTAAAAACATTCAGTACTTC. Translating gives CASSRDSLKNIQYF.

The V and J genes are TRBV12-3 or TRBV12-4 and TRBJ2-5, with D possibly TRBD1 on 6 matching bases. Trimming took off 4 bases at V and 5 bases at J, with 14 bases between the two ends. This CDR3 spans 14 amino acids. The CDR3 bases are TGTGCCAGCAGTTCGCCAGGGGCCAGTGAGACCCAGTACTTC. It encodes CASSSPGASETQYF.

Details on this clonotype: A read error is likely, as this CDR3 ends without the conserved phenylalanine or tryptophan. This chain connects TRBV6-5 to TRBJ1-5, with 7 bases matching TRBD1. Germline CDR1 MNHEY, CDR2 SVGAGI. This CDR3 is 14 amino acids long. The CDR3 region has the DNA TGTGCGAGCAGCGACGGGACAGCCGATCAGCCCCAGCATCTT. It codes for CASSDGTADQPQHL.

CDR3 bases: TGTGCCAGCAGCTTTCCCGGGGCTAGCGGCACCAAAAACATTCAGTACTTC. It yields the protein CASSFPGASGTKNIQYF. The V call is TRBV11-1, the J call TRBJ2-4, with 7 bases identical to TRBD2. The CDR3 length is 17 residues. Germline CDR1 reads SGHAT; CDR2 reads FQDESV (reference sequence). The trim removed 3 bases at V and 2 bases at J, leaving 10 bases unmatched.